This T cell receptor beta chain was documented in a study of radiotherapy plus CTLA-4 blockade in lung cancer. Here immunoSEQ multiplex PCR was the method, and the copy in TCRdb shows in-frame clones only, minus some. The data contain tens of thousands of clones, around 85% of them singletons. Germline lookup yields CDR1 SGHDT and CDR2 YYEEEE. The CDR3 covers 12 residues. Trimming took off 4 bases at V and 5 bases at J, with 9 bases between the two ends. This receptor was taken from a human donor with non-small cell lung cancer who had a partial response to radiotherapy plus ipilimumab. The sequenced sample was peripheral blood, obtained from a patient treated with radiotherapy plus ipilimumab. The chain employs TRBV5-6 and TRBJ2-5; D unclear. The CDR3: CASSPQLETQYF. The CDR3 DNA reads TGTGCCAGCAGCCCCCAACTGGAGACCCAGTACTTC.